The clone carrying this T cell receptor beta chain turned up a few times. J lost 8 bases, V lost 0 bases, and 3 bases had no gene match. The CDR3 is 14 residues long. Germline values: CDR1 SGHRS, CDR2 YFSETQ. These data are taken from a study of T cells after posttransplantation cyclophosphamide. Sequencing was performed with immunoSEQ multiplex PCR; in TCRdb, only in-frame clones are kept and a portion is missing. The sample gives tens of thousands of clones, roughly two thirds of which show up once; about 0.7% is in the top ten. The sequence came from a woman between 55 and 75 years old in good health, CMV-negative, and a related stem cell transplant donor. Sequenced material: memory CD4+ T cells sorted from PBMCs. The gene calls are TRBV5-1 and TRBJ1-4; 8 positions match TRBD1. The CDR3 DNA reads TGCGCCAGCAGCTTGGACAGGGGGAAGGAAAAACTGTTTTTT. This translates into CASSLDRGKEKLFF. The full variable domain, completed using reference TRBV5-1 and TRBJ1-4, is KAGVTQTPRYLIKTRGQQVTLSCSPISGHRSVSWYQQTPGQGLQFLFEYFSETQRNKGNFPGRFSGRQFSNSRSEMNVSTLELGDSALYLCASSLDRGKEKLFFGSGTQLSVL.